Many counts were recorded for the clone carrying this TCR beta chain. Its antigen is unidentified. The sample originates from a study of CD8+CD57+ T cells in acquired aplastic anemia. Across the whole study: Sorted CD4+ and CD8+ cells yielded DNA averaging around 3.2 ug. Healthy donors gave 11 million or so reads on average for CD4+ cells.

Study conclusions and caveats: Sharing between patients and controls was observed for twenty-nine CD8+ CDR3 sequences. Researchers reported that CD8+ Simpson's diversity was not significantly different in patients versus controls.

CDR3 length equals 16 residues. Trimming took off 2 bases at V and 1 base at J, with 13 bases between the two ends. The germline CDR1 and CDR2 sequences are SGHAT and FQDESV (reference sequence). Profiling that covered TCR beta VDJ and CDR3 relied on genomic DNA as its template. TCRdb analysed the reads with MiXCR anew, one entry per CDR3 protein. This table has about 210,000 distinct CDR3 sequences, 34% appearing once. The TCR sequence derives from a human donor in good health, serving as a control. This sequence joins TRBV11-1 and TRBJ2-3; D ambiguous. Sequencing input: sorted CD4+, CD8+, or CD8+CD57+ T cells (not recorded which) from PBMCs. This CDR3 reads CASSLSPARGTDTQYF. The CDR3 coding sequence is TGTGCCAGCAGCTTAAGCCCGGCTAGGGGCACAGATACGCAGTATTTT. Complete variable domain (other parts from reference TRBV11-1 and TRBJ2-3): EAEVAQSPRYKITEKSQAVAFWCDPISGHATLYWYRQILGQGPELLVQFQDESVVDDSQLPKDRFSAERLKGVDSTLKIQPAELGDSAMYLCASSLSPARGTDTQYFGPGTRLTVL.